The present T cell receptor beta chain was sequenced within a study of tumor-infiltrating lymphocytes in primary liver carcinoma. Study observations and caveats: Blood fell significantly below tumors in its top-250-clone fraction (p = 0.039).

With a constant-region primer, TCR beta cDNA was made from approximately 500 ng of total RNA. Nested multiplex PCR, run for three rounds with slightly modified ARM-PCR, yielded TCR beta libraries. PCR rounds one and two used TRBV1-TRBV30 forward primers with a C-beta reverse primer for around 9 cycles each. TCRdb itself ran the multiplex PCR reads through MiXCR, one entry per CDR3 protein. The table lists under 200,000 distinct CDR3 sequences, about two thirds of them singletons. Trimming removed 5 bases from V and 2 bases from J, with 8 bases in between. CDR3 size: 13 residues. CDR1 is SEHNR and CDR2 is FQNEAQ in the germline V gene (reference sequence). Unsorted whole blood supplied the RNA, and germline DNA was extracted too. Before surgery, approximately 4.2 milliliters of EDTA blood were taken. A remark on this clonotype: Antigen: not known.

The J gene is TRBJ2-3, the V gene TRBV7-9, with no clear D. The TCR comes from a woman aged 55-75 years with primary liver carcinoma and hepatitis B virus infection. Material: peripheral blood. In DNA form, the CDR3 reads TGTGCCAGCAGCCCGACGCTCACAGATACGCAGTATTTT. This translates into CASSPTLTDTQYF. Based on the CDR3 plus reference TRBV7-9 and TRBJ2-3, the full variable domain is DTGVSQNPRHKITKRGQNVTFRCDPISEHNRLYWYRQTLGQGPEFLTYFQNEAQLEKSRLLSDRFSAERPKGSFSTLEIQRTEQGDSAMYLCASSPTLTDTQYFGPGTRLTVL.